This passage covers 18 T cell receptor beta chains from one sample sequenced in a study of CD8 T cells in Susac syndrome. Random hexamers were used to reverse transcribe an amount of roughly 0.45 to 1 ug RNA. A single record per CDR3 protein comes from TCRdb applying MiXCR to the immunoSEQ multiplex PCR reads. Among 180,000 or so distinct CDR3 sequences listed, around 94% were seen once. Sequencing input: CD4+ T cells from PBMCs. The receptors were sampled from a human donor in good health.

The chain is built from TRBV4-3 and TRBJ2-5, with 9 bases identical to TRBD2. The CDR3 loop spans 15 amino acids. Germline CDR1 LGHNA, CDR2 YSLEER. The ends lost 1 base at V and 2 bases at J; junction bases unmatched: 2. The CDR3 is CASSQGAGGQETQYF. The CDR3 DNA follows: TGCGCCAGCAGCCAAGGAGCGGGGGGACAAGAGACCCAGTACTTC.

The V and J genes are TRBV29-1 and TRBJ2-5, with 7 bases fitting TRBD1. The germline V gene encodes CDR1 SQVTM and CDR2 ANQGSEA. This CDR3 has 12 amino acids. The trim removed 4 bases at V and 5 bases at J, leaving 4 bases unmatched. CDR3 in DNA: TGCAGCGTTGGAGACAGGGTGGAGACCCAGTACTTC. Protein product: CSVGDRVETQYF.

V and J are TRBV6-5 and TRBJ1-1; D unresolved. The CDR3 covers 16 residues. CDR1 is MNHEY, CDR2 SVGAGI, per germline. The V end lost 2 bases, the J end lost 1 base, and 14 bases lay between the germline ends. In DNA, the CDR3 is TGTGCCAGCAGTTACCGGGCAGGCCAAACGAACACTGAAGCTTTCTTT. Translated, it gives CASSYRAGQTNTEAFF.

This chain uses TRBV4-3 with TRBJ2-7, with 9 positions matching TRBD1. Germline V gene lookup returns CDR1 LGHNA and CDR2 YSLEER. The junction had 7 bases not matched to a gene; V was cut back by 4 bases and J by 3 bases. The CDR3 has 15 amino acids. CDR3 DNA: TGCGCCAGCAGCCGCCCGGGACAGGGCATCTACGAGCAGTACTTC. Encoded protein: CASSRPGQGIYEQYF.

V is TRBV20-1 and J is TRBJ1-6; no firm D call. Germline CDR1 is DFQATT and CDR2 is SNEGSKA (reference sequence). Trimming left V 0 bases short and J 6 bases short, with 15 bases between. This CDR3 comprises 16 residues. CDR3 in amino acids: CSARDQAGAGNSPLHF. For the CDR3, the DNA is TGCAGTGCTAGAGATCAGGCAGGCGCCGGTAATTCACCCCTCCACTTT.

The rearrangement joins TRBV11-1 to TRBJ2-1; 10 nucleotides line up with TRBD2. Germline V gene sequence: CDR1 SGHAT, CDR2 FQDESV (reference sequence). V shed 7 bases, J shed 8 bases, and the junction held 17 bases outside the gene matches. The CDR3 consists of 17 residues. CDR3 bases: TGTGCCAGCACCAAGTTGGCCTCGGCTAGCGGGGGCTATGAGCAGTTCTTC. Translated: CASTKLASASGGYEQFF.

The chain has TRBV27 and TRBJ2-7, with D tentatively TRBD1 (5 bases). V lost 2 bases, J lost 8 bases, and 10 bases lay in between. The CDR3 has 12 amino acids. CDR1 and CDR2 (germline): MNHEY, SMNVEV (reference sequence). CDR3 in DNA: TGTGCCAGCAGTTTACAGGGAATCAAGCAGTACTTC. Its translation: CASSLQGIKQYF.

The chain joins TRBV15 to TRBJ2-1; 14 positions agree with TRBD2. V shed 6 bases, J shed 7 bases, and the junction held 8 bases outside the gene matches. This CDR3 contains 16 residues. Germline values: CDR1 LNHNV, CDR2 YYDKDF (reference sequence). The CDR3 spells CATSSGLAGGLNEQFF. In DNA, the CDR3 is TGTGCCACCAGTTCAGGACTAGCGGGGGGTTTAAATGAGCAGTTCTTC.

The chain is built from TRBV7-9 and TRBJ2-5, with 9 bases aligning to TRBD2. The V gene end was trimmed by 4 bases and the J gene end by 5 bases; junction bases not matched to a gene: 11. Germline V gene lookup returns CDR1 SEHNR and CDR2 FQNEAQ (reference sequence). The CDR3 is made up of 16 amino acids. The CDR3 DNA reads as TGTGCCAGCAGCTGGATAGCGGGGGCCCAAGCTGAGACCCAGTACTTC. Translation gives CASSWIAGAQAETQYF.

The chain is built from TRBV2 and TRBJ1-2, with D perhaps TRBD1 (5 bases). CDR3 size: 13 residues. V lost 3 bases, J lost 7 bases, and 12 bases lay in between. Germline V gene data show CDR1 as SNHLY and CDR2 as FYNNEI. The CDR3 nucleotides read TGTGCCAGCAGTGACAGGGTGCTTGTTGGCTACACCTTC. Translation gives CASSDRVLVGYTF.

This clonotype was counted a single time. This CDR3 is CASSQVSHSGGYTF. The CDR3 DNA is TGCGCCAGCAGCCAAGTTTCCCACTCGGGGGGCTACACCTTC. V and J are TRBV4-3 and TRBJ1-2; D is unclear. This CDR3 has 14 residues. The germline V gene encodes CDR1 LGHNA and CDR2 YSLEER. Trimming shortened V by 1 base and J by 8 bases, and 14 bases separated the two germline ends.

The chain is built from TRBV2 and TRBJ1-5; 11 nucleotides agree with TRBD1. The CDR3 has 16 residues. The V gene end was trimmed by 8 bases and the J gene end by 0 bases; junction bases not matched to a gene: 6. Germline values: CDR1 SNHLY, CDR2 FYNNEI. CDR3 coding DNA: TGTGCCAGCGGGGGGACAGGGGGGCTTAGCAATCAGCCCCAGCATTTT. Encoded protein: CASGGTGGLSNQPQHF. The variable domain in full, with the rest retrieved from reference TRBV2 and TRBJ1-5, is EPEVTQTPSHQVTQMGQEVILRCVPISNHLYFYWYRQILGQKVEFLVSFYNNEISEKSEIFDDQFSVERPDGSNFTLKIRSTKLEDSAMYFCASGGTGGLSNQPQHFGDGTRLSIL.

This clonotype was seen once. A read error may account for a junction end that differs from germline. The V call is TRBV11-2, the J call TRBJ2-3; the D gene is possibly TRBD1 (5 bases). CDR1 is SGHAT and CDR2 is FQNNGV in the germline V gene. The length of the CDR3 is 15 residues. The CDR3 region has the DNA TGTGCCAGCAGCTTAGGGGCAGGGCCAACAGGTACGCAGTATTTT. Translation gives CASSLGAGPTGTQYF. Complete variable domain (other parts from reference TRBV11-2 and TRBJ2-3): EAGVAQSPRYKIIEKRQSVAFWCNPISGHATLYWYQQILGQGPKLLIQFQNNGVVDDSQLPKDRFSAERLKGVDSTLKIQPAKLEDSAVYLCASSLGAGPTGTQYFGPGTRLTVL.

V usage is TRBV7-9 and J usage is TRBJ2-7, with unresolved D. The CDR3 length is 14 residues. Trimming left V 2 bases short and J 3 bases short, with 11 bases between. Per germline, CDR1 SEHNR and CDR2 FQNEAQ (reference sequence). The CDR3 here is CASSLLDLGYEQYF. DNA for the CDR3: TGTGCCAGCAGCTTATTGGATTTGGGCTACGAGCAGTACTTC.

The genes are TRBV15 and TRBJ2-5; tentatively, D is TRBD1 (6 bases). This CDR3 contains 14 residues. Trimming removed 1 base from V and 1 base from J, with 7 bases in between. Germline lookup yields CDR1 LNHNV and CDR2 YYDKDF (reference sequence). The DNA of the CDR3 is TGTGCCACCAGCAGAGGGGACACCCAAGAGACCCAGTACTTC. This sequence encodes CATSRGDTQETQYF.

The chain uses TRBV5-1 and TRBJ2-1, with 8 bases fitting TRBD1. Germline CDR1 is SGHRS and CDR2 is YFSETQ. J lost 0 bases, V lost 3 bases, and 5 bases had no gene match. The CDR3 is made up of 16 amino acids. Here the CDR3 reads CASSSSGTGSYNEQFF. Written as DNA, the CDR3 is TGCGCCAGCAGCTCCTCCGGGACAGGCTCCTACAATGAGCAGTTCTTC.

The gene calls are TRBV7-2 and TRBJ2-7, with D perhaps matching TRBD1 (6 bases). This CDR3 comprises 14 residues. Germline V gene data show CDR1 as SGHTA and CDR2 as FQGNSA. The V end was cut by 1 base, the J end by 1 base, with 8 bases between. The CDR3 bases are TGTGCCAGCAGCTTAGGCAGGGGTTCCTACGAGCAGTACTTC. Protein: CASSLGRGSYEQYF.

The CDR3 sequence: CASSQGLVAYEQYF. The CDR3 DNA reads as TGTGCCAGCAGCCAAGGGCTAGTGGCCTACGAGCAGTACTTC. This rearrangement joins TRBV3-1 to TRBJ2-7; D gene uncertain. The germline gives CDR1 LGHDT, CDR2 YNNKEL (reference sequence). This CDR3 has 14 residues. Deletions cut 1 base from V and 2 bases from J, with 9 bases between.